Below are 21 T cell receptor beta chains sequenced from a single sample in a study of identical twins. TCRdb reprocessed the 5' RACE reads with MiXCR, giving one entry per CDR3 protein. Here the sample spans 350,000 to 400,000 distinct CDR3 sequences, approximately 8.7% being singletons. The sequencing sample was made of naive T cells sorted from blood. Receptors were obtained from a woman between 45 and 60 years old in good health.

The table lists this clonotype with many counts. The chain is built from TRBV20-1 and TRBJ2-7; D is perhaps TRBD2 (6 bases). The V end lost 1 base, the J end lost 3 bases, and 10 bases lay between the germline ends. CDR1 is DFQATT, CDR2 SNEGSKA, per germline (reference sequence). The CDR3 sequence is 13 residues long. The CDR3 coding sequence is TGCAGTGCTAGAGCTAGCGTAAACTACGAGCAGTACTTC. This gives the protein CSARASVNYEQYF.

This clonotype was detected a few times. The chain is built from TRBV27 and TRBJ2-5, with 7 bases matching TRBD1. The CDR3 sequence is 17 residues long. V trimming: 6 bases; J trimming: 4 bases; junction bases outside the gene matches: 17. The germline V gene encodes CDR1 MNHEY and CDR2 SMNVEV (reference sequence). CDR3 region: CASRVGRDSYLGETQYF. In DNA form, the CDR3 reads TGTGCCAGCAGAGTCGGTCGGGACAGCTACTTGGGAGAGACCCAGTACTTC.

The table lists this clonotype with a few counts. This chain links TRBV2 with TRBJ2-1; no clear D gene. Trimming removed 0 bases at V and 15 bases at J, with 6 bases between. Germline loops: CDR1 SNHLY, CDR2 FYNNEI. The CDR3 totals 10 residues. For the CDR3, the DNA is TGTGCCAGCAGTGAAGCCAGGACGTTCTTC. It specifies CASSEARTFF.

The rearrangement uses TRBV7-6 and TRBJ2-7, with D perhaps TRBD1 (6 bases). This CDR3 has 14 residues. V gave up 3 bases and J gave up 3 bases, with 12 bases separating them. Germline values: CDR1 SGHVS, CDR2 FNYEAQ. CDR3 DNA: TGTGCCAGCAGCTTGTCAGACAGGCTCTACGAGCAGTACGTC. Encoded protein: CASSLSDRLYEQYV.

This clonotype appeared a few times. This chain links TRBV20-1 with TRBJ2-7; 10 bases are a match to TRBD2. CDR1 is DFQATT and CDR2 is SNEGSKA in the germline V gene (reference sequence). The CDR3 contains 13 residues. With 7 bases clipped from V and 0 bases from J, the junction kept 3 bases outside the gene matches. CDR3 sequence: CSVPSGSSYEQYF. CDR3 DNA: TGCAGTGTCCCTAGCGGGAGCTCCTACGAGCAGTACTTC.

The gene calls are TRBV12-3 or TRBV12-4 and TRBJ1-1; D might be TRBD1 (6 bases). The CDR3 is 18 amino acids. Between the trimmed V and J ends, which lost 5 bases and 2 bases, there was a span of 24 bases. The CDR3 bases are TGTGCCAGCAGTCCCCACCGGGACATATTTAGGATAAACACTGAAGCTTTCTTT. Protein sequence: CASSPHRDIFRINTEAFF.

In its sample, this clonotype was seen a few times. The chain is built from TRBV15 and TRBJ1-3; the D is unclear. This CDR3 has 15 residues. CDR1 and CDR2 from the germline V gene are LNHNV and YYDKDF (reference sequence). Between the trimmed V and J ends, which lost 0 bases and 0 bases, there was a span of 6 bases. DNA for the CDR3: TGTGCCACCAGCAGAGATTCCAGCTCTGGAAACACCATATATTTT. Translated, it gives CATSRDSSSGNTIYF.

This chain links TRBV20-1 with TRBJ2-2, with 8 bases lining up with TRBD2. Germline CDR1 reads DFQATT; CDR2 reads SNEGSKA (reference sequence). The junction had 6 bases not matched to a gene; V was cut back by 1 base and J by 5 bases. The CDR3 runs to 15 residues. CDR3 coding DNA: TGCAGTGCTAGAGTTCTAGCGGGTGGTACCGGGGAGCTGTTTTTT. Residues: CSARVLAGGTGELFF.

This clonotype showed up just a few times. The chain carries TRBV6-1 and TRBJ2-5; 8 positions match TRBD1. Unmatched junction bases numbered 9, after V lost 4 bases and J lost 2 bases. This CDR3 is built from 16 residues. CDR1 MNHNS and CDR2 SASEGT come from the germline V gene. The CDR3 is CASSVGTGGMQETQYF. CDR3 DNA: TGTGCCAGCAGTGTGGGCACAGGGGGAATGCAAGAGACCCAGTACTTC.

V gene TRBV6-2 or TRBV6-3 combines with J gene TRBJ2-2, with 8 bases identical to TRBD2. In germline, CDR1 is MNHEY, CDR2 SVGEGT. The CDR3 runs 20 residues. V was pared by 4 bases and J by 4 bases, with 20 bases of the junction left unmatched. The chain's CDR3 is CASSSRLGTLAGSSTGELFF. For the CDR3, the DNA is TGTGCCAGCAGTTCCCGACTAGGGACCCTAGCGGGCTCGAGCACCGGGGAGCTGTTTTTT.

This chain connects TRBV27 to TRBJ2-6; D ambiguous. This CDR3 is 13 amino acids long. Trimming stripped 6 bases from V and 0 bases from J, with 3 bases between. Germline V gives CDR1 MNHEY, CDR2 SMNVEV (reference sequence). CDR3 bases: TGTGCCAGCAGGCACTCTGGGGCCAACGTCCTGACTTTC. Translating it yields CASRHSGANVLTF.

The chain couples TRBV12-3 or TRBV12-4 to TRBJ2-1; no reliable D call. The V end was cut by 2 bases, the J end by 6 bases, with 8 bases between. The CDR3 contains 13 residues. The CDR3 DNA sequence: TGTGCCAGCAGTTTAACGGACCCCAATGAGCAGTTCTTC. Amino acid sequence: CASSLTDPNEQFF.

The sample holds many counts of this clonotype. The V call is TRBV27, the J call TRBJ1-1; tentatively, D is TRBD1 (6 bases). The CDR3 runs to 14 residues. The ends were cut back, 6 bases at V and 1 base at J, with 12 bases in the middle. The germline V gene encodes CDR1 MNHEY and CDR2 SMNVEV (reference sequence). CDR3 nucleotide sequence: TGTGCCAGCAGCATAACAGGGACGAACACTGAAGCTTTCTTT. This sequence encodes CASSITGTNTEAFF.

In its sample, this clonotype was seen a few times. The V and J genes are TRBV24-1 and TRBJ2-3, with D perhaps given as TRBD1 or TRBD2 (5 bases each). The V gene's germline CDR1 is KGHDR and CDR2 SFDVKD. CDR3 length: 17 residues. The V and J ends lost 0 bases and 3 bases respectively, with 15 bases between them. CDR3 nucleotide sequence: TGTGCCACCAGTGATTTGGTGTTTGGGGGAGCTACAGATACGCAGTATTTT. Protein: CATSDLVFGGATDTQYF.

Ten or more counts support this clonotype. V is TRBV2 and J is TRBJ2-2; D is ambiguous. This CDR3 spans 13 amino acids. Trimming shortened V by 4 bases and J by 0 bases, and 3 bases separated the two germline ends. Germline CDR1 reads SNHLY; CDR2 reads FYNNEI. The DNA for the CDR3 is TGTGCCAGCAGTGCTACGAACACCGGGGAGCTGTTTTTT. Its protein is CASSATNTGELFF.

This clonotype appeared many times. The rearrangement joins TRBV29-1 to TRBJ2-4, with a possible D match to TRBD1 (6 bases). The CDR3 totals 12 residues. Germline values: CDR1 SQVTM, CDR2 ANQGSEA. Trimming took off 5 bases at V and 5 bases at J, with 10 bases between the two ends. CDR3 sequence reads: CSVQGQENIQYF. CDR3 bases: TGCAGCGTTCAGGGACAAGAAAACATTCAGTACTTC.

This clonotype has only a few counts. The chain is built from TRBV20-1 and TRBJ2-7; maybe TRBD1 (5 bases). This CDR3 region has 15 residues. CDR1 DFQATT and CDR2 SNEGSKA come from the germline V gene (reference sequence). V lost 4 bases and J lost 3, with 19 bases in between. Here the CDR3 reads CSAKPPVVRGYEQYF. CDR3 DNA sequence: TGCAGTGCTAAGCCCCCAGTGGTAAGGGGCTACGAGCAGTACTTC.

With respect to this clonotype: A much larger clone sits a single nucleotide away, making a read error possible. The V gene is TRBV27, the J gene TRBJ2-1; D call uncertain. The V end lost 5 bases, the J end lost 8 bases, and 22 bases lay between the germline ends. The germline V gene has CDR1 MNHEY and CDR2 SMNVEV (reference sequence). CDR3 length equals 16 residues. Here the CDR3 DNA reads TGTGCCAGCAGTCCGAGGAACCACCTTTCGGCGCATGAGCAGTTCTTC. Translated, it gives CASSPRNHLSAHEQFF.

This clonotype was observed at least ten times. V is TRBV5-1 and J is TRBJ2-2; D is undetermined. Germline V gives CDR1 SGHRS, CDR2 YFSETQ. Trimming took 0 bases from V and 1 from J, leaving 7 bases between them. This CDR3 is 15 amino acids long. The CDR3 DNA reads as TGCGCCAGCAGCTTGGGGTCGGTGAACACCGGGGAGCTGTTTTTT. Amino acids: CASSLGSVNTGELFF.

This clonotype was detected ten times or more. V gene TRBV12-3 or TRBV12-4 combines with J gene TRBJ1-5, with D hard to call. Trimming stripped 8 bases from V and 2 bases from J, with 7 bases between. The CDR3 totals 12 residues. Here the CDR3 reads CASRWGNQPQHF. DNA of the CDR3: TGTGCCAGCCGATGGGGCAATCAGCCCCAGCATTTT.

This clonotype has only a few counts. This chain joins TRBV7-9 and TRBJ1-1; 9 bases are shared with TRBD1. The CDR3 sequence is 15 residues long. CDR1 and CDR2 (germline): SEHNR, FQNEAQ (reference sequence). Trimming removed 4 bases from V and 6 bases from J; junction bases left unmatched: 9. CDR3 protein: CASSSTGTGSPEAFF. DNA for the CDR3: TGTGCCAGCAGCTCGACCGGGACAGGGTCCCCTGAAGCTTTCTTT.